These 16 T cell receptor beta chains were all obtained from the same sample, sequenced in a study of PD-1 blockade in classical Hodgkin lymphoma. The method was immunoSEQ multiplex PCR; TCRdb's version includes in-frame clones alone and lacks a portion of them. This sample has 7,000 or so clones, with about 80% found just once. Each patient experienced a relapse that followed autologous stem cell transplantation, and brentuximab vedotin exposure varied. Negative magnetic selection isolated CD4+ T cells from thawed PBMCs. The specimen comprised CD4+ T cells from blood, sampled at baseline. The receptors come from a human donor with classical Hodgkin lymphoma.

The J gene is TRBJ1-4, the V gene TRBV6-6; TRBD1 aligns across 7 bases. CDR3 length: 14 residues. Germline assignment: CDR1 MNHNY and CDR2 SVGAGI (reference sequence). J lost 8 bases, V lost 6 bases, and 9 bases had no gene match. CDR3 sequence: CASSPTTGEEKLFF. The CDR3 coding sequence is TGTGCCAGCAGCCCTACAACAGGGGAAGAAAAACTGTTTTTT.

The chain employs TRBV5-5 and TRBJ1-3, with D tentatively TRBD1 (5 bases). This CDR3 region has 14 residues. With 4 bases removed from V and 2 bases from J, the gap between germline ends came to 10 bases. Germline-derived CDR1 and CDR2 are SGHKS and YYEKEE (reference sequence). DNA of the CDR3: TGTGCCAGCAGCCTGGGGGGGACTGGAAACACCATATATTTT. As protein: CASSLGGTGNTIYF.

V usage is TRBV6-6 and J usage is TRBJ1-6, with 9 bases aligning to TRBD1. After removal of 7 bases from V and 6 bases from J, the junction contained 4 bases not matched to a gene. The CDR3 covers 14 residues. Germline loops: CDR1 MNHNY, CDR2 SVGAGI (reference sequence). The CDR3 loop is CASTTGQGNSPLHF. CDR3 bases: TGTGCCAGCACCACGGGACAGGGTAATTCACCCCTCCACTTT.

The chain links TRBV14 to TRBJ1-4; D call uncertain. Germline V lookup: CDR1 SGHDN, CDR2 FVKESK. CDR3 length: 13 amino acids. Between the trimmed V and J ends, which lost 6 bases and 7 bases, there was a span of 12 bases. CDR3 sequence reads: CASRTTVAEKLFF. The CDR3 DNA reads TGTGCCAGCAGGACGACGGTGGCTGAAAAACTGTTTTTT.

This clone was detected once. V and J are TRBV29-1 and TRBJ1-2, with 9 bases lining up with TRBD1. Trimming cost V 6 bases and J 0 bases; bases outside gene matches: 14. The CDR3 extends over 17 amino acids. Germline CDR1 SQVTM, CDR2 ANQGSEA. The CDR3 sequence is CSVKGTGQGSANYGYTF. CDR3 nucleotides: TGCAGCGTCAAAGGTACGGGACAGGGCTCCGCTAACTATGGCTACACCTTC.

The J gene is TRBJ2-4, the V gene TRBV25-1; TRBD1 matches 9 bases. This CDR3 contains 14 residues. Germline values: CDR1 MGHDK, CDR2 SYGVNS. Trimming cost V 2 bases and J 8 bases; bases outside gene matches: 4. CDR3 protein: CASSEGTGKDIQYF. The CDR3, as DNA: TGTGCCAGCAGTGAAGGGACAGGGAAGGACATTCAGTACTTC.

The V call is TRBV7-2, the J call TRBJ2-5; no firm D call. The CDR3 length is 14 residues. Between the trimmed V and J ends, which lost 2 bases and 1 base, there was a span of 8 bases. CDR1 SGHTA and CDR2 FQGNSA come from the germline V gene. The CDR3 coding sequence is TGTGCCAGCAGCTTACGGCCCGGCCAAGAGACCCAGTACTTC. It yields the protein CASSLRPGQETQYF.

The chain links TRBV5-1 to TRBJ1-1, with D unclear. Germline CDR1 and CDR2: SGHRS and YFSETQ. Trimming removed 0 bases from V and 0 bases from J, with 9 bases in between. There are 15 residues in the CDR3. For the CDR3, the DNA is TGCGCCAGCAGCTTGGGCGGAGTTATGAACACTGAAGCTTTCTTT. Translated, it gives CASSLGGVMNTEAFF.

The chain recombines TRBV7-9 with TRBJ1-3, with D perhaps matching TRBD1 (6 bases). The CDR3 contains 15 residues. Germline V gives CDR1 SEHNR, CDR2 FQNEAQ (reference sequence). The ends were cut back, 0 bases at V and 7 bases at J, with 13 bases in the middle. The CDR3: CASSLAMGGSNTIYF. The CDR3 DNA is TGTGCCAGCAGCTTAGCCATGGGGGGCTCCAACACCATATATTTT.

This chain joins TRBV15 and TRBJ1-5; D unresolved. This CDR3 comprises 16 residues. Trimming removed 0 bases at V and 2 bases at J, with 11 bases between. CDR1 is LNHNV and CDR2 is YYDKDF in the germline V gene (reference sequence). The CDR3 sequence is CATSRERVGGNQPQHF. The DNA for the CDR3 is TGTGCCACCAGCAGAGAACGGGTCGGGGGCAATCAGCCCCAGCATTTT.

The chain is built from TRBV18 and TRBJ1-1; D unclear. V was clipped by 1 base and J by 3 bases, with 6 bases between them. The CDR3 totals 13 residues. Germline-derived CDR1 and CDR2 are KGHSH and LQKENI. The CDR3: CASSPHPDTEAFF. The CDR3, as DNA: TGTGCCAGCTCACCACACCCGGACACTGAAGCTTTCTTT.

This clone was seen a single time. The gene calls are TRBV5-4 and TRBJ2-5, with TRBD2 matching 11 bases. CDR3 length: 14 residues. The germline gives CDR1 SGHNT, CDR2 YYREEE (reference sequence). Trimming cost V 0 bases and J 5 bases; bases outside gene matches: 0. The CDR3 DNA is TGTGCCAGCAGCTTGGGACTAGCGGGGGAGACCCAGTACTTC. It is translated as CASSLGLAGETQYF.

This chain uses TRBV7-9 with TRBJ1-6; possible D gene TRBD1, 5 bases. V lost 4 bases and J 10 bases, leaving 20 bases between the germline ends. The CDR3 is 16 amino acids. From germline, CDR1 is SEHNR and CDR2 FQNEAQ (reference sequence). The CDR3 loop reads CASSYVPGLVNSPLHF. DNA for the CDR3: TGTGCCAGCAGCTATGTACCGGGACTAGTAAACTCACCCCTCCACTTT.

A single count supports this clone. The chain joins TRBV7-2 to TRBJ1-1, with 9 nucleotides matching TRBD1. With V trimmed by 5 bases and J by 4 bases, 2 bases remained unmatched. The CDR3 length is 13 residues. Germline CDR1 and CDR2: SGHTA and FQGNSA. CDR3 sequence: CASSPGQGTEAFF. Here the CDR3 DNA reads TGTGCCAGCAGCCCGGGACAGGGCACTGAAGCTTTCTTT. Full variable domain (outside the CDR3, taken from reference TRBV7-2 and TRBJ1-1): GAGVSQSPSNKVTEKGKDVELRCDPISGHTALYWYRQSLGQGLEFLIYFQGNSAPDKSGLPSDRFSAERTGGSVSTLTIQRTQQEDSAVYLCASSPGQGTEAFFGQGTRLTVV.

The chain carries TRBV5-6 and TRBJ2-3; the D is unclear. Trimming cost V 2 bases and J 2 bases, with 12 bases left between them. Germline lookup yields CDR1 SGHDT and CDR2 YYEEEE. The CDR3 totals 15 residues. DNA of the CDR3: TGTGCCAGCAGCTTCCCTGGCGGATACACAGATACGCAGTATTTT. Translation gives CASSFPGGYTDTQYF.

This chain connects TRBV6-5 to TRBJ1-3; D gene ambiguous. Germline CDR1 MNHEY, CDR2 SVGAGI. The V and J ends lost 5 bases and 0 bases respectively, with 11 bases between them. The CDR3 sequence is 15 residues long. DNA of the CDR3: TGTGCCAGCAGTGCCAGTGGGAACTCTGGAAACACCATATATTTT. This translates into CASSASGNSGNTIYF.